Presented here are 19 T cell receptor beta chains from one specimen sequenced in a study of blood T cell repertoires in COVID-19. Some clones are missing from TCRdb's copy, which holds only in-frame ones; the method was immunoSEQ multiplex PCR. The sample lists 250,000 to 300,000 clones, just over 90% occurring once. Sequences were obtained from peripheral blood. The receptors were sampled from a woman in her twenties or thirties with COVID-19, enrolled during active disease.

This chain connects TRBV12-3 or TRBV12-4 to TRBJ1-2; 9 positions agree with TRBD1. CDR3 length: 13 residues. V dropped 6 bases and J dropped 7; count of bases not matched to a gene: 6. CDR3: CASRQDRGSGYTF. As DNA, the CDR3 is TGTGCCAGCAGACAGGACAGGGGAAGTGGCTACACCTTC.

The J gene is TRBJ2-7, the V gene TRBV6-5, with TRBD2 matching over 11 bases. Trimming took 6 bases from V and 4 from J; bases not matched to a gene: 2. The CDR3 runs to 13 residues. Germline V CDR1 and CDR2: MNHEY, SVGAGI. CDR3: CASSRTSGYEQYF. In DNA, the CDR3 is TGTGCCAGCAGCAGGACTAGCGGGTACGAGCAGTACTTC.

J is TRBJ1-4 and V is TRBV29-1, with D perhaps TRBD1 (6 bases). Germline CDR1 reads SQVTM; CDR2 reads ANQGSEA. The CDR3 covers 14 residues. The CDR3 region is CSVGQGTFNEKLFF. CDR3 bases: TGCAGTGTGGGGCAGGGGACCTTTAATGAAAAACTGTTTTTT.

This clone was detected once. This chain uses TRBV30 with TRBJ1-6; unclear D gene. The germline CDR1 and CDR2 sequences are GTSNPN and SVGIG (reference sequence). CDR3 length: 16 amino acids. Trimming pared 4 bases from V and 0 bases from J, leaving 13 bases between. The CDR3 DNA sequence: TGTGCCTGGATGGTCCGCCTGAGCTCCTATAATTCACCCCTCCACTTT. It specifies CAWMVRLSSYNSPLHF.

CDR3 protein: CASRSAGYNEQFF. For the CDR3, the DNA is TGTGCCAGCCGTTCCGCGGGTTACAATGAGCAGTTCTTC. The chain has TRBV7-2 and TRBJ2-1, with a tentative D call TRBD2 (5 bases). CDR3 length: 13 residues. V lost 8 bases, J lost 4 bases, and 12 bases lay in between. Germline V lookup: CDR1 SGHTA, CDR2 FQGNSA. Full variable domain (missing parts from reference TRBV7-2 and TRBJ2-1): GAGVSQSPSNKVTEKGKDVELRCDPISGHTALYWYRQSLGQGLEFLIYFQGNSAPDKSGLPSDRFSAERTGGSVSTLTIQRTQQEDSAVYLCASRSAGYNEQFFGPGTRLTVL.

V and J are TRBV15 and TRBJ2-7; TRBD1 might be the D (5 bases). The CDR3 totals 16 residues. In germline, CDR1 is LNHNV, CDR2 YYDKDF (reference sequence). V lost 2 bases, J lost 3 bases, and 17 bases lay in between. The CDR3 protein is CATSRQGRGIIYEQYF. CDR3 nucleotide sequence: TGTGCCACCAGCAGACAGGGAAGGGGAATTATCTACGAGCAGTACTTC. Looking up the rest from reference TRBV15 and TRBJ2-7 gives the full variable domain: DAMVIQNPRYQVTQFGKPVTLSCSQTLNHNVMYWYQQKSSQAPKLLFHYYDKDFNNEADTPDNFQSRRPNTSFCFLDIRSPGLGDTAMYLCATSRQGRGIIYEQYFGPGTRLTVT.

The chain links TRBV6-4 to TRBJ1-5; D is possibly TRBD1 (6 bases). V shed 3 bases and J shed 6 bases, with 9 bases lying between them. Germline V gene sequence: CDR1 MRHNA, CDR2 SNTAGT. There are 13 residues in the CDR3. The CDR3 loop is CASSEQGGQPQHF. The CDR3 coding sequence is TGTGCCAGCAGTGAACAGGGCGGTCAGCCCCAGCATTTT.

V and J are TRBV5-8 and TRBJ2-7; no definite D call. The CDR3 is made up of 14 amino acids. The V end lost 1 base, the J end lost 0 bases, and 8 bases lay between the germline ends. CDR1 and CDR2 (germline): SGHTS, YDEGEE. In DNA form, the CDR3 reads TGTGCCAGCAGCTTGCTGAGTTCCTCCTACGAGCAGTACTTC. This gives the protein CASSLLSSSYEQYF.

The chain couples TRBV14 to TRBJ2-7; TRBD1 aligns across 7 bases. The V segment lost 4 bases and the J segment 2 bases; nucleotides outside the gene matches: 8. The CDR3 covers 15 residues. Germline CDR1 reads SGHDN; CDR2 reads FVKESK. The CDR3 loop is CASSRLGTVPYEQYF. The CDR3 DNA reads TGTGCCAGCAGCCGCCTGGGGACAGTTCCCTACGAGCAGTACTTC.

To note about this clone: Other DNA sequences in the sample encode the same CDR3. V and J are TRBV19 and TRBJ2-7, with TRBD1 matching 7 bases. Germline trimming cut 8 bases from V and 1 base from J; bases unmatched to any gene: 8. From germline, CDR1 is LNHDA and CDR2 SQIVND (reference sequence). The CDR3 runs to 14 residues. CDR3: CASSTGTESYEQYF. In DNA, the CDR3 is TGTGCCAGTTCCACGGGGACAGAGTCCTACGAGCAGTACTTC.

The rearrangement links TRBV30 to TRBJ2-2; a possible D gene is TRBD1 (5 bases). The length of the CDR3 is 16 residues. The V and J ends lost 2 bases and 1 base respectively, with 14 bases between them. Germline-derived CDR1 and CDR2 are GTSNPN and SVGIG (reference sequence). The CDR3 reads CAWSLLLTENTGELFF. DNA for the CDR3: TGTGCCTGGAGTCTGCTACTGACAGAGAACACCGGGGAGCTGTTTTTT. Supplemented by reference TRBV30 and TRBJ2-2, the full variable domain reads SQTIHQWPATLVQPVGSPLSLECTVEGTSNPNLYWYRQAAGRGLQLLFYSVGIGQISSEVPQNLSASRPQDRQFILSSKKLLLSDSGFYLCAWSLLLTENTGELFFGEGSRLTVL.

This clone was recorded only once. The gene calls are TRBV7-2 and TRBJ1-2, with a weak D call TRBD1 (6 bases). The CDR3 has 17 amino acids. In germline, CDR1 is SGHTA, CDR2 FQGNSA. The ends were cut back, 4 bases at V and 7 bases at J, with 25 bases in the middle. The CDR3 sequence: CASSYAPTGGVFRGYTF. The CDR3 nucleotides are TGTGCCAGCAGCTACGCCCCGACAGGTGGGGTCTTCCGTGGCTACACCTTC.

This chain joins TRBV2 and TRBJ1-1; weak D call: TRBD1 (6 bases). V lost 8 bases to trimming and J lost 0 bases, with 16 bases between them. The CDR3 contains 15 residues. Germline V lookup: CDR1 SNHLY, CDR2 FYNNEI. Here the CDR3 DNA reads TGTGCCAGCGGGGAGCAGGGGCTGGTGAACACTGAAGCTTTCTTT. This encodes CASGEQGLVNTEAFF.

The rearrangement links TRBV5-4 to TRBJ2-4; 7 nucleotides line up with TRBD2. Germline values: CDR1 SGHNT, CDR2 YYREEE (reference sequence). Trimming removed 0 bases from V and 8 bases from J; junction bases left unmatched: 11. The CDR3 sequence is 16 residues long. For the CDR3, the DNA is TGTGCCAGCAGCTTGGGTGCCGGCGGGAGAACAGACATTCAGTACTTC. It codes for CASSLGAGGRTDIQYF.

The chain recombines TRBV9 with TRBJ2-5, with D perhaps matching TRBD2 (6 bases). Between the trimmed V and J ends, which lost 0 bases and 5 bases, there was a span of 20 bases. The CDR3 extends over 17 amino acids. CDR1 SGDLS and CDR2 YYNGEE come from the germline V gene. The CDR3 DNA reads as TGTGCCAGCAGCGTAGGCACTCAAAGGAGGGAGCGGGAGACCCAGTACTTC. This translates into CASSVGTQRRERETQYF.

CDR3 loop: CASSEEAGGTYEQYF. CDR3 in DNA: TGTGCCAGCAGTGAAGAGGCAGGGGGCACCTACGAGCAGTACTTC. V gene TRBV6-1 combines with J gene TRBJ2-7; TRBD1 agrees at 8 bases. The CDR3 sequence is 15 residues long. Looked up from germline, CDR1 is MNHNS and CDR2 is SASEGT. Germline trimming cut 1 base from V and 2 bases from J; bases unmatched to any gene: 4.

The chain uses TRBV19 and TRBJ2-1, with TRBD2 identical over 10 bases. There are 16 residues in the CDR3. Trimming took 4 bases from V and 4 from J; bases not matched to a gene: 7. Germline values: CDR1 LNHDA, CDR2 SQIVND (reference sequence). In nucleotides, the CDR3 is TGTGCCAGTAGTACCCCCGGGACTAGCGCGTACAATGAGCAGTTCTTC. Its translation: CASSTPGTSAYNEQFF.

In this sample, this clone turned up once. The chain carries TRBV7-9 and TRBJ1-3; 7 bases fit TRBD1. Germline loops: CDR1 SEHNR, CDR2 FQNEAQ (reference sequence). V shed 0 bases, J shed 3 bases, and the junction held 2 bases outside the gene matches. This CDR3 region has 15 residues. The CDR3 nucleotides read TGTGCCAGCAGCTTAGCAGGGGGCGGTGGAAACACCATATATTTT. Amino acid sequence: CASSLAGGGGNTIYF. Variable domain in full (rest from reference TRBV7-9 and TRBJ1-3): DTGVSQNPRHKITKRGQNVTFRCDPISEHNRLYWYRQTLGQGPEFLTYFQNEAQLEKSRLLSDRFSAERPKGSFSTLEIQRTEQGDSAMYLCASSLAGGGGNTIYFGEGSWLTVV.

V is TRBV27 and J is TRBJ1-1; possible D gene TRBD1, 5 bases. Germline assignment: CDR1 MNHEY and CDR2 SMNVEV (reference sequence). The CDR3 has 12 residues. V was shortened by 5 bases and J by 1 base, with 5 bases between the two germline ends. CDR3 bases: TGTGCCAGCAGTCAGGGGAACACTGAAGCTTTCTTT. This encodes CASSQGNTEAFF.